These T cell receptor beta chains were read from a single sample in a study of shared clonotypes between healthy human individuals. The assay was immunoSEQ multiplex PCR, and TCRdb's table has in-frame clones only and misses some. The sample shows roughly 2.4 million clones, approximately 96% of them seen only once. Sequencing input: naive CD4+ T cells sorted from blood. The source is a young man in good health. Both conserved end residues are part of each CDR3. D genes are given only for firm matches. The listing skips clone size in some rows; elsewhere it reads once, few, many or a size class.

d_call,j_call,clone_size,v_call,cdr3_nt,cdr3_aa
-,TRBJ2-7,-,TRBV11-2,TGTGCCAGCAGCCTGGACCGCCTGGCTTACGAGCAGTACTTC,CASSLDRLAYEQYF
-,TRBJ1-5,-,TRBV6-5,TGTGCCAGCCAGCGGGACCGAGATCAGCCCCAGCATTTT,CASQRDRDQPQHF
-,TRBJ2-2,-,TRBV5-1,TGCGCCAGCAGCTTGCAGGCAGGGCTAGACACCGGGGAGCTGTTTTTT,CASSLQAGLDTGELFF
TRBD2,TRBJ2-5,-,TRBV19,TGTGCCAGTAGTATCGGACGACTAGCGGGGTTGGAGACCCAGTACTTC,CASSIGRLAGLETQYF
-,TRBJ2-7,-,TRBV11-2,TGTGCCAGCAGCTCAGCGGGCGGAACTTCCTACGAGCAGTACTTC,CASSSAGGTSYEQYF
-,TRBJ2-1,-,TRBV25-1,TGTGCCAGCAGTGAAAAAACCAATGAGCAGTTCTTC,CASSEKTNEQFF
-,TRBJ2-3,-,TRBV10-3,TGTGCCATCAGGGATCGCGGCAGGGGTCCGGACACAGATACGCAGTATTTT,CAIRDRGRGPDTDTQYF
-,TRBJ1-6,-,TRBV10-2,TGCGCCAGCAGGACGGGACGGGATAATTCACCCCTCCACTTT,CASRTGRDNSPLHF
-,TRBJ1-1,-,TRBV6-5,TGTGCCAGCAGTTACGGGACGGTCATGAACACTGAAGCTTTCTTT,CASSYGTVMNTEAFF
-,TRBJ1-1,-,TRBV28,TGTGCCAGCAGTTTCCCCTATCAGGTCACTGAAGCTTTCTTT,CASSFPYQVTEAFF
TRBD1,TRBJ1-1,-,TRBV5-1,TGCGCCAGCAGCTCGACAGGGGGTTTATCTGGTGAAGCTTTCTTT,CASSSTGGLSGEAFF
-,TRBJ2-7,-,TRBV6-1,TGTGCCAGCAGTTCCGACAGCCGCTCCTACGAGCAGTACTTC,CASSSDSRSYEQYF
TRBD1,TRBJ2-3,-,TRBV30,TGTGCCTGGAGAGACGACGGACAGGGCGGTGGGTATACGCAGTATTTT,CAWRDDGQGGGYTQYF
TRBD2,TRBJ2-5,once,TRBV27,TGTGCCAGCAGTTTGGGGGGGACGACAGCCCAAGAGACCCAGTACTTC,CASSLGGTTAQETQYF
-,TRBJ1-2,-,TRBV6-1,TGTGCCAGCAGTGAACCTCCTCCGGGGGCCCTAGGGAACTATGGCTACACCTTC,CASSEPPPGALGNYGYTF
-,TRBJ2-7,-,TRBV5-5,TGTGCCAGCAGCTCCTGGGACACGCGATCATACGAGCAGTACTTC,CASSSWDTRSYEQYF
-,TRBJ1-2,once,TRBV5-4,TGTGCCAGCAGACAAACAGGGTATGATGGCTACACCTTC,CASRQTGYDGYTF
-,TRBJ1-2,-,TRBV29-1,TGCAGCGTTGAATGGGCGTCGGCGTTCGAGGGCTACACCTTC,CSVEWASAFEGYTF
TRBD1,TRBJ2-7,-,TRBV6-1,TGTGCCAGCAGTGACCCGCGACAGGGGGCTACCCACGAGCAGTACTTC,CASSDPRQGATHEQYF
TRBD2,TRBJ2-7,-,TRBV7-2,TGTGCCAGCAGCGAGGGACTAGCGGGAGTATACGAGCAGTACTTC,CASSEGLAGVYEQYF
-,TRBJ2-7,-,TRBV9,TGTGCCAGCAGCGTAGGTTCTTCCTACGAGCAGTACTTC,CASSVGSSYEQYF
-,TRBJ2-7,-,TRBV27,TGTGCCAGCAAACGTGACAGAAATAACTACGAGCAGTACTTC,CASKRDRNNYEQYF
-,TRBJ2-2,-,TRBV25-1,TGTGCCAGCAGTGAATGGGAAGTCGCGAACACCGGGGAGCTGTTTTTT,CASSEWEVANTGELFF
-,TRBJ2-3,-,TRBV5-1,TGCGCCAGCAGCAGGGACAGCACAGATACGCAGTATTTT,CASSRDSTDTQYF
TRBD2,TRBJ2-1,-,TRBV4-2,TGTGCCAGCAGCCAGGAAAGCGGGGGGGACTCAAGGTACAATGAGCAGTTCTTC,CASSQESGGDSRYNEQFF
-,TRBJ1-4,-,TRBV20-1,TGCAGTGCTAAAACTGTGGGACAAATTTTT,CSAKTVGQIF
TRBD1,TRBJ2-7,-,TRBV19,TGTGCCAGTAGTTCCCCGGGACAGACCTACGAGCAGTACTTC,CASSSPGQTYEQYF
TRBD1,TRBJ2-7,once,TRBV9,TGTGCCAGCAGCCTTACTCCGGGACAGACCTACGAGCAGTACTTC,CASSLTPGQTYEQYF
-,TRBJ2-1,-,TRBV10-3,TGTGCCATCAGTGACGTCGTGGCGGGAAAGGTCGATGAGCAGTTCTTC,CAISDVVAGKVDEQFF
-,TRBJ1-1,-,TRBV7-2,TGTGCCAGCAGCTTAGTACTCATGGGGGAAGCTTTCTTT,CASSLVLMGEAFF
TRBD1,TRBJ2-5,-,TRBV7-2,TGTGCCAGCAGCTTAGGGACAGGGTTTGTAGGAGAGACCCAGTACTTC,CASSLGTGFVGETQYF
-,TRBJ2-7,-,TRBV23-1,TGCGCCAGCAGTCATCTGCGAAAAGGGATGGTCTACGAGCAGTACTTC,CASSHLRKGMVYEQYF
TRBD1,TRBJ1-5,once,TRBV12-5,TGTGCTAGTGCCCTGGGACAGTACAATCAGCCCCAGCATTTT,CASALGQYNQPQHF
-,TRBJ2-7,-,TRBV28,TGTGCCAGCAGTTTAGCGGGTCCTAACTACGAGCAGTACTTC,CASSLAGPNYEQYF
-,TRBJ2-2,-,TRBV7-2,TGTGCCAGCAGCTCGAGTCGGACCGGGGGCACCGGGGAGCTGTTTTTT,CASSSSRTGGTGELFF